A single sample is the source of the 22 T cell receptor beta chains below, sequenced in a study of long-term antiretroviral therapy in people with HIV. Run at survey level, the immunoSEQ assay was version v3.0. The protocol was immunoSEQ multiplex PCR, while the TCRdb copy is restricted to in-frame clones and leaves out a portion. The data show fewer than 35,000 clones, with about 74% seen just once and roughly 7.1% held by the top ten. The sequenced sample was unsorted PBMCs, obtained 2 years after starting antiretroviral therapy. The receptors here all came from a woman aged 45-60 years with HIV.

The chain is built from TRBV10-3 and TRBJ2-2; a possible D gene is TRBD2 (6 bases). The CDR3 has 15 amino acids. With 7 bases removed from V and 1 base from J, the gap between germline ends came to 13 bases. Per germline, CDR1 ENHRY and CDR2 SYGVKD. CDR3 DNA sequence: TGTGCCATCAATCGGGGGTTTTTGAACACCGGGGAGCTGTTTTTT. Protein product: CAINRGFLNTGELFF.

This clone was detected once. The rearrangement uses TRBV27 and TRBJ2-3; no clear D. The germline CDR1 and CDR2 sequences are MNHEY and SMNVEV (reference sequence). This CDR3 is built from 16 residues. Trimming pared 2 bases from V and 0 bases from J, leaving 12 bases between. CDR3 coding DNA: TGTGCCAGCAGTTTACTGCAGACTTTTAGCACAGATACGCAGTATTTT. Translation gives CASSLLQTFSTDTQYF.

J is TRBJ2-5 and V is TRBV5-4, with D perhaps given as TRBD1 or TRBD2 (5 bases each). The germline V gene has CDR1 SGHNT and CDR2 YYREEE (reference sequence). V was pared by 3 bases and J by 4 bases, with 16 bases between. The CDR3 contains 15 residues. The CDR3 sequence: CASSSPSRVLETQYF. The CDR3 coding sequence is TGTGCCAGCAGCTCTCCTAGCAGGGTTTTAGAGACCCAGTACTTC. Variable domain in full (rest from reference TRBV5-4 and TRBJ2-5): ETGVTQSPTHLIKTRGQQVTLRCSSQSGHNTVSWYQQALGQGPQFIFQYYREEENGRGNFPPRFSGLQFPNYSSELNVNALELDDSALYLCASSSPSRVLETQYFGPGTRLLVL.

This clone has only one observation. The chain recombines TRBV5-1 with TRBJ2-1; 10 bases line up with TRBD2. V lost 5 bases, J lost 3 bases, and 8 bases stayed unmatched. The germline CDR1 and CDR2 sequences are SGHRS and YFSETQ. The CDR3 extends over 16 amino acids. The CDR3 loop is CASSITSGAVYNEQFF. DNA for the CDR3: TGCGCCAGCAGTATAACTAGCGGGGCAGTCTACAATGAGCAGTTCTTC.

The rearrangement links TRBV6-1 to TRBJ1-1, with 8 bases aligning to TRBD1. V dropped 5 bases and J dropped 3; count of bases not matched to a gene: 8. The CDR3 has 15 residues. Germline CDR1 MNHNS, CDR2 SASEGT. As DNA, the CDR3 is TGTGCCAGCAGTATACGGGACAGGACCTACACTGAAGCTTTCTTT. Translation: CASSIRDRTYTEAFF.

This rearrangement joins TRBV20-1 to TRBJ1-2, with D possibly TRBD1 on 6 matching bases. The CDR3 is 11 residues long. Germline V gene data show CDR1 as DFQATT and CDR2 as SNEGSKA (reference sequence). The V and J ends lost 5 bases and 6 bases respectively, with 10 bases between them. CDR3 nucleotide sequence: TGCAGTGCTCAGGGGACGGATGGCTACACCTTC. This encodes CSAQGTDGYTF.

The chain carries TRBV10-2 and TRBJ1-2, with TRBD1 as a possible D gene (5 bases). Deletions cut 4 bases from V and 2 bases from J, with 11 bases between. CDR1 and CDR2 from the germline V gene are WSHSY and SAAADI. The CDR3 runs to 14 residues. CDR3 bases: TGCGCCAGCAGTGTGGACGGGGCGAACTATGGCTACACCTTC. Translating gives CASSVDGANYGYTF.

In DNA, the CDR3 is TGTGCCAGCAGTTCCCCCTTGGGGGGGCGCTTTGGGGCCAACGTCCTGACTTTC. Amino acids: CASSSPLGGRFGANVLTF. This chain links TRBV27 with TRBJ2-6, with D maybe TRBD2 (7 bases). CDR1 MNHEY and CDR2 SMNVEV come from the germline V gene (reference sequence). There are 18 residues in the CDR3. Trimming removed 4 bases from V and 3 bases from J, with 19 bases in between.

The J gene is TRBJ2-7, the V gene TRBV21-1; no check of the table's D call, TRBD1, against the DNA was made. TRBV21-1 is a listed pseudogene. The CDR3 consists of 15 residues. CDR3 region: CASSTTGAPDYEQYV. The CDR3 DNA is TGTGCCAGCAGCACGACAGGGGCTCCAGACTACGAGCAGTACGTC.

This clone was detected once. The CDR3: CASSGRGDSWNEQFF. CDR3 nucleotide sequence: TGCGCCAGCAGCGGGCGGGGGGATAGTTGGAATGAGCAGTTCTTC. The chain combines TRBV5-1 with TRBJ2-1; 8 bases agree with TRBD2. Germline assignment: CDR1 SGHRS and CDR2 YFSETQ. J gave up 7 bases and V 4 bases, and 10 bases lay outside the gene matches. This CDR3 is built from 15 residues.

This clone has just one count. This chain uses TRBV10-2 with TRBJ2-6; D is unresolved. This CDR3 has 12 amino acids. V was trimmed by 8 bases and J by 0 bases, leaving 2 bases between them. From germline, CDR1 is WSHSY and CDR2 SAAADI. CDR3 protein: CASFSGANVLTF. The CDR3 nucleotides are TGCGCCAGCTTCTCTGGGGCCAACGTCCTGACTTTC.

The genes are TRBV7-8 and TRBJ2-7; D is undetermined. CDR3 length: 12 amino acids. The germline V gene has CDR1 SGHVS and CDR2 FQNEAQ. Trimming pared 4 bases from V and 5 bases from J, leaving 9 bases between. The chain's CDR3 is CASSSTQHEQYV. CDR3 bases: TGTGCCAGCAGCTCCACGCAGCACGAGCAGTACGTC.

This clone was counted a few times. The rearrangement joins TRBV27 to TRBJ1-1; D gene unclear. This CDR3 spans 11 amino acids. Germline CDR1 MNHEY, CDR2 SMNVEV (reference sequence). V gave up 2 bases and J gave up 5 bases, with 3 bases separating them. The CDR3: CASSLGTEAFF. CDR3 bases: TGTGCCAGCAGTTTAGGTACTGAAGCTTTCTTT.

V gene TRBV7-8 combines with J gene TRBJ2-1; 14 nucleotides align to TRBD2. With 5 bases clipped from V and 6 bases from J, the junction kept 12 bases outside the gene matches. CDR1 is SGHVS, CDR2 FQNEAQ, per germline. The CDR3 extends over 18 amino acids. The CDR3 DNA reads as TGTGCCAGCAGCCCTCGGACTAGCGGGGGGACGAGGGTCAATGAGCAGTTCTTC. Its protein product is CASSPRTSGGTRVNEQFF.

This clone was detected only a few times. This chain joins TRBV29-1 and TRBJ2-7, with 11 bases lining up with TRBD2. Trimming removed 4 bases from V and 2 bases from J; junction bases left unmatched: 7. Germline V lookup: CDR1 SQVTM, CDR2 ANQGSEA. This CDR3 comprises 15 residues. The CDR3: CSVVASGGHPYEQYF. CDR3 DNA: TGCAGCGTTGTGGCTAGCGGGGGGCACCCCTACGAGCAGTACTTC.

The sample holds one count of this clone. The V and J genes are TRBV7-8 and TRBJ1-1; no clear D. CDR1 and CDR2 from the germline V gene are SGHVS and FQNEAQ. CDR3 length equals 13 residues. V shed 5 bases and J shed 4 bases, with 11 bases lying between them. The CDR3 nucleotides are TGTGCCAGCAGCCAACAGTATTCCACTGAAGCTTTCTTT. Amino acid sequence: CASSQQYSTEAFF.

The V call is TRBV30, the J call TRBJ2-2; 8 bases match TRBD1. CDR3 length: 15 residues. CDR1 is GTSNPN and CDR2 is SVGIG in the germline V gene (reference sequence). V trimming: 1 base; J trimming: 6 bases; junction bases outside the gene matches: 7. CDR3 in amino acids: CAWSERDRWSGELFF. The CDR3, as DNA: TGTGCCTGGAGTGAAAGGGACAGGTGGTCCGGGGAGCTGTTTTTT.

This chain uses TRBV28 with TRBJ2-5; D call uncertain. CDR1 is MDHEN, CDR2 SYDVKM, per germline. V dropped 6 bases and J dropped 2 bases, with 4 bases sitting between them. This CDR3 contains 11 residues. The CDR3 region is CASRLQETQYF. The CDR3 nucleotides are TGTGCCAGCAGGCTTCAAGAGACCCAGTACTTC.

This chain connects TRBV19 to TRBJ1-2; 9 nucleotides agree with TRBD1. V shed 4 bases, J shed 3 bases, and the junction held 12 bases outside the gene matches. This CDR3 comprises 17 residues. Germline V gene sequence: CDR1 LNHDA, CDR2 SQIVND (reference sequence). The CDR3: CASSTGTGLDPYYGYTF. The CDR3 DNA reads as TGTGCCAGTAGTACCGGGACAGGGTTGGACCCATACTATGGCTACACCTTC.

The chain joins TRBV5-1 to TRBJ1-2; D gene unclear. Trimming shortened V by 0 bases and J by 2 bases, and 5 bases separated the two germline ends. Germline V gene lookup returns CDR1 SGHRS and CDR2 YFSETQ. The CDR3 covers 13 residues. CDR3 in DNA: TGCGCCAGCAGCTTGGCCGGGAACTATGGCTACACCTTC. Translation: CASSLAGNYGYTF.

J is TRBJ1-1 and V is TRBV4-1; TRBD1 might be the D (5 bases). The CDR3 loop spans 15 amino acids. Germline assignment: CDR1 MGHRA and CDR2 YSYEKL. Trimming removed 1 base at V and 2 bases at J, with 11 bases between. CDR3 bases: TGCGCCAGCAGCCAAGTGGGGGTGGTAAACACTGAAGCTTTCTTT. Protein sequence: CASSQVGVVNTEAFF.

A few counts support this clone. V usage is TRBV2 and J usage is TRBJ1-6, with 7 positions matching TRBD1. In germline, CDR1 is SNHLY, CDR2 FYNNEI. Unmatched junction bases numbered 10, after V lost 3 bases and J lost 8 bases. This CDR3 spans 16 amino acids. The DNA of the CDR3 is TGTGCCAGCAGTGAGCAGGGGGATATTAGGTATTCACCCCTCCACTTT. Protein sequence: CASSEQGDIRYSPLHF. Full variable domain (missing parts from reference TRBV2 and TRBJ1-6): EPEVTQTPSHQVTQMGQEVILRCVPISNHLYFYWYRQILGQKVEFLVSFYNNEISEKSEIFDDQFSVERPDGSNFTLKIRSTKLEDSAMYFCASSEQGDIRYSPLHFGNGTRLTVT.